One sample yielded the 9 T cell receptor beta chains listed below, sequenced in a study of post-analysis software for immune sequencing data. These receptors' targets are unknown. General observations from the study: Five or six TRBV segments were significantly more frequent in patients than in controls. TRBV5-6, TRBV5-1 and TRBV20-1 were among these segments.

cDNA libraries of TCR beta carried unique molecular identifiers. MiXCR, run by TCRdb on the PCR reads, gives a single entry per CDR3 protein. The data hold a few hundred thousand distinct CDR3 sequences, with roughly 45% observed a single time. Sequenced sample: blood. The receptor set was obtained from a girl between 5 and 17 years old with multiple sclerosis.

The chain has TRBV5-1 and TRBJ2-1, with D hard to call. The CDR3 spans 13 residues. With 0 bases removed from V and 5 bases from J, the gap between germline ends came to 6 bases. CDR1 and CDR2 from the germline V gene are SGHRS and YFSETQ. As DNA, the CDR3 is TGCGCCAGCAGCTTGGTCTCGCACAATGAGCAGTTCTTC. Translating it yields CASSLVSHNEQFF.

This clonotype was recorded a few times. This chain uses TRBV12-3 or TRBV12-4 with TRBJ2-4, with D unclear. The CDR3 loop spans 12 amino acids. V lost 1 base and J 9 bases, leaving 7 bases between the germline ends. CDR3 in DNA: TGTGCCAGCAGTTTAGACGGCGGCATTCAGTACTTC. Amino acids: CASSLDGGIQYF.

This clonotype was detected a few times. The V and J genes are TRBV6-5 and TRBJ2-7; 7 bases agree with TRBD1. CDR1 MNHEY and CDR2 SVGAGI come from the germline V gene. The J segment lost 4 bases and the V segment lost 2 bases, leaving 5 bases of the junction unmatched. The CDR3 has 14 residues. The CDR3 reads CASSYQQGPYEQYF. CDR3 DNA sequence: TGTGCCAGCAGTTACCAACAGGGGCCGTACGAGCAGTACTTC.

This clonotype turned up a few times. J is TRBJ2-5 and V is TRBV12-3 or TRBV12-4; 11 positions match TRBD2. V shed 6 bases, J shed 4 bases, and the junction held 7 bases outside the gene matches. CDR3 length: 15 residues. The DNA for the CDR3 is TGTGCCAGCAGCCTCACTCTAGCGGGGGGAGAGACCCAGTACTTC. This codes for CASSLTLAGGETQYF.

Only a few counts were recorded for this clonotype. The J gene is TRBJ1-2, the V gene TRBV24-1, with D unclear. The CDR3 covers 15 residues. Germline V gene sequence: CDR1 KGHDR, CDR2 SFDVKD. Trimming cost V 7 bases and J 4 bases, with 18 bases left between them. CDR3 sequence: CATSDTGPRGYGYTF. Written as DNA, the CDR3 is TGTGCCACCAGCGACACTGGACCCAGAGGCTATGGCTACACCTTC.

DNA of the CDR3: TGCAGCGTGGGAGACAGAACGTATGGCTACACCTTC. This gives the protein CSVGDRTYGYTF. The J gene is TRBJ1-2, the V gene TRBV29-1; TRBD1 is a possible D gene (5 bases). The germline gives CDR1 SQVTM, CDR2 ANQGSEA. V dropped 6 bases and J dropped 5 bases, with 13 bases sitting between them. There are 12 residues in the CDR3.

This clonotype was detected a few times. The chain uses TRBV7-2 and TRBJ1-4; no definite D call. Trimming removed 0 bases from V and 8 bases from J, with 10 bases in between. CDR3 length equals 14 residues. In germline, CDR1 is SGHTA, CDR2 FQGNSA. The DNA for the CDR3 is TGTGCCAGCAGCTTAGCCGCGTCATGGGAAAAACTGTTTTTT. Amino acids: CASSLAASWEKLFF.

The chain employs TRBV11-2 and TRBJ2-1; 7 bases line up with TRBD2. Unmatched junction bases numbered 12, after V lost 8 bases and J lost 5 bases. Germline V gene sequence: CDR1 SGHAT, CDR2 FQNNGV. CDR3 size: 15 residues. This CDR3 is CASAVWGGDDNEQFF. CDR3 DNA: TGTGCCAGCGCTGTCTGGGGGGGGGACGACAATGAGCAGTTCTTC.

The chain combines TRBV12-3 or TRBV12-4 with TRBJ2-4; no reliable D call. Deletions cut 3 bases from V and 0 bases from J, with 9 bases between. This CDR3 contains 15 residues. CDR3 region: CASSFFRLAKNIQYF. The CDR3 region has the DNA TGTGCCAGCAGTTTTTTTAGACTAGCCAAAAACATTCAGTACTTC.